These 32 T cell receptor beta chains were sequenced from one sample in a study of cytomegalovirus exposure and HLA in healthy donors. PCR employed 60 Vbeta and 13 Jbeta primers. Using immunoSEQ multiplex PCR, the repertoire was profiled, and TCRdb retains in-frame clones only, with some absent. The sample has around 220,000 clones; approximately 80% are singletons. Input material: PBMCs. The source of these receptors is a man aged 40-55 years in good health and CMV-seronegative.

V is TRBV19 and J is TRBJ1-4, with 10 bases aligning to TRBD1. Germline V gene lookup returns CDR1 LNHDA and CDR2 SQIVND (reference sequence). The CDR3 has 18 amino acids. V lost 2 bases and J lost 0; bases outside the gene matches: 6. The CDR3 DNA sequence: TGTGCCAGTAGTATATGGGGACAGGGGTCACCAACTAATGAAAAACTGTTTTTT. Translating gives CASSIWGQGSPTNEKLFF.

This chain uses TRBV7-2 with TRBJ1-5, with D perhaps TRBD1 (5 bases). Per germline, CDR1 SGHTA and CDR2 FQGNSA. V was trimmed by 2 bases and J by 1 base, leaving 12 bases between them. CDR3 size: 16 residues. The CDR3 loop is CASSLMSGRSNQPQHF. The CDR3 nucleotides are TGTGCCAGCAGCTTAATGTCAGGGAGGAGCAATCAGCCCCAGCATTTT.

The rearrangement links TRBV5-6 to TRBJ2-7; TRBD1 aligns across 9 bases. This CDR3 region has 14 residues. Germline-derived CDR1 and CDR2 are SGHDT and YYEEEE. Unmatched junction bases numbered 5, after V lost 4 bases and J lost 3 bases. The CDR3 protein is CASSIGTGLYEQYF. CDR3 sequence (DNA): TGTGCCAGCAGCATCGGGACAGGGCTCTACGAGCAGTACTTC.

This rearrangement joins TRBV18 to TRBJ1-6; unclear D gene. CDR1 and CDR2 (germline): KGHSH, LQKENI. The V end lost 3 bases, the J end lost 0 bases, and 9 bases lay between the germline ends. The CDR3 runs 16 residues. The CDR3 is CASSPLGSSYNSPLHF. In nucleotides, the CDR3 is TGTGCCAGCTCACCGCTGGGCAGCTCCTATAATTCACCCCTCCACTTT.

The CDR3 coding sequence is TGTGCCAGCAGTAAACAGGGAAATCAGCCCCAGCATTTT. Protein: CASSKQGNQPQHF. The rearrangement links TRBV6-1 to TRBJ1-5; D is perhaps TRBD1 (6 bases). CDR1 and CDR2 from the germline V gene are MNHNS and SASEGT. V dropped 5 bases and J dropped 4 bases, with 9 bases sitting between them. The CDR3 totals 13 residues.

Only a few counts were recorded for this clone. The J gene is TRBJ1-4, the V gene TRBV19; D remains ambiguous. V shed 4 bases and J shed 12 bases, with 12 bases lying between them. The V gene's germline CDR1 is LNHDA and CDR2 SQIVND (reference sequence). The CDR3 has 12 residues. CDR3 nucleotide sequence: TGTGCCAGTAGTAAAGACCCGGTAGAACTGTTTTTT. It is translated as CASSKDPVELFF.

The chain employs TRBV28 and TRBJ1-1, with unresolved D. The CDR3 is 15 amino acids. Germline V gene sequence: CDR1 MDHEN, CDR2 SYDVKM. V lost 5 bases, J lost 10 bases, and 23 bases lay in between. CDR3 in amino acids: CASSPTHAGISIAFF. CDR3 bases: TGTGCCAGCAGTCCGACCCATGCGGGAATTAGTATAGCTTTCTTT.

The gene calls are TRBV13 and TRBJ1-1; a possible D gene is TRBD1 (5 bases). CDR1 is PRHDT and CDR2 is FYEKMQ in the germline V gene (reference sequence). The CDR3 length is 15 residues. V was pared by 7 bases and J by 6 bases, with 21 bases between. Here the CDR3 reads CASTALGAGYPEAFF. CDR3 sequence (DNA): TGTGCCAGCACCGCCCTCGGGGCGGGGTACCCTGAAGCTTTCTTT.

V is TRBV7-3 and J is TRBJ1-1; 9 bases agree with TRBD1. This CDR3 contains 14 residues. V dropped 6 bases and J dropped 5; count of bases not matched to a gene: 7. Germline-derived CDR1 and CDR2 are SGHTA and FQGTGA. CDR3 coding DNA: TGTGCCAGCAGTCCACAGGGGGCGAGAACTGAAGCTTTCTTT. Protein: CASSPQGARTEAFF.

This sequence joins TRBV5-1 and TRBJ2-2; 12 nucleotides align to TRBD2. Unmatched junction bases numbered 13, after V lost 4 bases and J lost 9 bases. This CDR3 region has 17 residues. CDR1 SGHRS and CDR2 YFSETQ come from the germline V gene. CDR3: CASSDRLAGDLTRELFF. The CDR3 nucleotides are TGCGCCAGCAGCGATCGACTAGCGGGAGATTTAACCCGGGAGCTGTTTTTT.

A few counts support this clone. This sequence joins TRBV6-5 and TRBJ1-1, with 7 nucleotides matching TRBD1. The CDR3 loop spans 15 amino acids. Germline-derived CDR1 and CDR2 are MNHEY and SVGAGI. The junction had 9 bases not matched to a gene; V was cut back by 2 bases and J by 6 bases. As DNA, the CDR3 is TGTGCCAGCAGTTACGGGGGACAGCATTTGGCTGAAGCTTTCTTT. It specifies CASSYGGQHLAEAFF.

The CDR3 loop reads CASSFGGRGNEQFF. CDR3 nucleotide sequence: TGTGCCAGCAGTTTCGGCGGGAGAGGCAATGAGCAGTTCTTC. The chain has TRBV27 and TRBJ2-1; 7 positions agree with TRBD2. Germline values: CDR1 MNHEY, CDR2 SMNVEV (reference sequence). J gave up 6 bases and V 3 bases, and 5 bases lay outside the gene matches. The CDR3 length is 14 residues.

This clone appeared a few times. In DNA form, the CDR3 reads TGTGCCAGTAGTATAGTGAGAGACACCCTGGCCGAGCAGTACTTC. Translation gives CASSIVRDTLAEQYF. This chain connects TRBV19 to TRBJ2-7; the D is unclear. V lost 1 base to trimming and J lost 6 bases, with 16 bases between them. Germline values: CDR1 LNHDA, CDR2 SQIVND (reference sequence). The CDR3 is 15 residues long.

This chain uses TRBV5-6 with TRBJ2-1; the match to TRBD1 covers 7 bases. Germline values: CDR1 SGHDT, CDR2 YYEEEE. The CDR3 totals 14 residues. J lost 8 bases, V lost 0 bases, and 5 bases had no gene match. The CDR3 DNA sequence: TGTGCCAGCAGCTTGGACAGGGGCGGCCATGAGCAGTTCTTC. Protein: CASSLDRGGHEQFF.

About this clone itself: Distinct nucleotide sequences in the sample also encode this CDR3. The CDR3 DNA reads as TGTGCCAGCAGGTTTAACACAGGGGGCCCTATTGGCTACACCTTC. This encodes CASRFNTGGPIGYTF. The chain has TRBV2 and TRBJ1-2, with TRBD1 matching over 9 bases. CDR1 is SNHLY, CDR2 FYNNEI, per germline. This CDR3 is built from 15 residues. Trimming at V came to 6 bases and at J to 7 bases, leaving 12 bases not matched to a gene. Combining the CDR3 with reference TRBV2 and TRBJ1-2 gives the whole variable domain EPEVTQTPSHQVTQMGQEVILRCVPISNHLYFYWYRQILGQKVEFLVSFYNNEISEKSEIFDDQFSVERPDGSNFTLKIRSTKLEDSAMYFCASRFNTGGPIGYTFGSGTRLTVV.

The V gene is TRBV9, the J gene TRBJ2-1; 9 bases map to TRBD2. This CDR3 contains 18 residues. Germline CDR1 reads SGDLS; CDR2 reads YYNGEE. Germline trimming cut 6 bases from V and 6 bases from J; bases unmatched to any gene: 19. As DNA, the CDR3 is TGTGCCAGCACCAGCGTTAAGGCTAGCGGGGACCACGGCAATGAGCAGTTCTTC. Translation: CASTSVKASGDHGNEQFF. The whole variable domain, remainder taken from reference TRBV9 and TRBJ2-1, is DSGVTQTPKHLITATGQRVTLRCSPRSGDLSVYWYQQSLDQGLQFLIQYYNGEERAKGNILERFSAQQFPDLHSELNLSSLELGDSALYFCASTSVKASGDHGNEQFFGPGTRLTVL.

The chain uses TRBV27 and TRBJ1-6; 10 nucleotides line up with TRBD1. The junction had 7 bases not matched to a gene; V was cut back by 6 bases and J by 5 bases. The CDR3 totals 16 residues. The germline gives CDR1 MNHEY, CDR2 SMNVEV (reference sequence). CDR3 DNA: TGTGCCAGCAGGACCGGGACAGGGGCCAATAATTCACCCCTCCACTTT. It translates to CASRTGTGANNSPLHF.

In its sample, this clone was seen a few times. V and J are TRBV30 and TRBJ2-1, with 12 bases fitting TRBD2. The CDR3 covers 17 residues. The trim removed 0 bases at V and 3 bases at J, leaving 6 bases unmatched. Germline-derived CDR1 and CDR2 are GTSNPN and SVGIG (reference sequence). CDR3 in amino acids: CAWSVKGLAGDYNEQFF. CDR3 nucleotide sequence: TGTGCCTGGAGTGTAAAGGGACTAGCGGGTGACTACAATGAGCAGTTCTTC.

The chain recombines TRBV7-6 with TRBJ2-1, with 14 bases identical to TRBD2. The junction had 12 bases not matched to a gene; V was cut back by 4 bases and J by 7 bases. Germline V CDR1 and CDR2: SGHVS, FNYEAQ. This CDR3 comprises 18 residues. The chain's CDR3 is CASSWGLAGVVLGNEQFF. DNA for the CDR3: TGTGCCAGCAGCTGGGGACTAGCGGGAGTGGTGTTAGGGAATGAGCAGTTCTTC.

The V and J genes are TRBV5-6 and TRBJ2-7; D might be TRBD2 (7 bases). Germline CDR1 and CDR2: SGHDT and YYEEEE. There are 13 residues in the CDR3. V lost 5 bases and J lost 2, with 11 bases in between. The CDR3 bases are TGTGCCAGCAGTTCCGGGGGGCCCTACGAGCAGTACTTC. It translates to CASSSGGPYEQYF.

This chain connects TRBV5-1 to TRBJ2-2, with D perhaps matching TRBD2 (6 bases). The V gene's germline CDR1 is SGHRS and CDR2 YFSETQ. V gave up 0 bases and J gave up 6 bases, with 12 bases separating them. The CDR3 consists of 15 residues. The CDR3 here is CASSLGLVFSGELFF. The CDR3, as DNA: TGCGCCAGCAGCTTGGGACTAGTTTTCTCCGGGGAGCTGTTTTTT.

On this clone: Distinct nucleotide sequences in the sample also encode this CDR3. This sequence joins TRBV2 and TRBJ1-1, with 8 positions matching TRBD1. CDR1 and CDR2 (germline): SNHLY, FYNNEI. The CDR3 extends over 11 amino acids. Trimming cost V 6 bases and J 11 bases; bases outside gene matches: 5. For the CDR3, the DNA is TGTGCCAGCAGCGACAGGGGTGAGGCTTTCTTT. Its translation: CASSDRGEAFF.

V and J are TRBV5-1 and TRBJ1-5; D is undetermined. This CDR3 is 13 amino acids long. V lost 0 bases to trimming and J lost 7 bases, with 8 bases between them. Germline V CDR1 and CDR2: SGHRS, YFSETQ. The CDR3 DNA follows: TGCGCCAGCAGCTTGGCCGCGGGGCAGCCCCAGCATTTT. Encoded protein: CASSLAAGQPQHF.

This rearrangement joins TRBV28 to TRBJ1-5; 7 bases align to TRBD1. The CDR3 has 15 amino acids. Germline assignment: CDR1 MDHEN and CDR2 SYDVKM. J gave up 6 bases and V 2 bases, and 7 bases lay outside the gene matches. CDR3 DNA sequence: TGTGCCAGCAGTTTAAGAGGGGGCCGGGGTCAGCCCCAGCATTTT. Translation: CASSLRGGRGQPQHF.

This chain links TRBV7-9 with TRBJ2-7; possible D gene TRBD1, 6 bases. V shed 3 bases and J shed 6 bases, with 18 bases lying between them. The CDR3 is made up of 15 amino acids. CDR1 SEHNR and CDR2 FQNEAQ come from the germline V gene (reference sequence). The CDR3 DNA reads as TGTGCCAGCAGCTTCGGACAGTACGGCTCTGGCGAGCAGTACTTC. Protein sequence: CASSFGQYGSGEQYF.

J is TRBJ2-2 and V is TRBV11-2; the match to TRBD1 covers 8 bases. Germline CDR1 and CDR2: SGHAT and FQNNGV. The CDR3 length is 17 residues. With 6 bases clipped from V and 2 bases from J, the junction kept 11 bases outside the gene matches. This CDR3 is CASRSPRDRPNTGELFF. The CDR3 DNA reads TGTGCCAGCAGATCCCCCCGGGACAGGCCTAACACCGGGGAGCTGTTTTTT.

This sequence joins TRBV5-4 and TRBJ2-7; 8 bases fit TRBD2. Unmatched junction bases numbered 6, after V lost 2 bases and J lost 5 bases. The CDR3 spans 14 residues. Germline-derived CDR1 and CDR2 are SGHNT and YYREEE (reference sequence). The CDR3 sequence is CASSFFGGAHEQYF. DNA for the CDR3: TGTGCCAGCAGCTTTTTCGGGGGGGCGCACGAGCAGTACTTC.

The chain joins TRBV4-1 to TRBJ2-1, with unresolved D. The CDR3 consists of 13 residues. V gave up 1 base and J gave up 9 bases, with 10 bases separating them. Germline V CDR1 and CDR2: MGHRA, YSYEKL. This CDR3 reads CASSQGGTIEQFF. CDR3 nucleotide sequence: TGCGCCAGCAGCCAAGGAGGTACCATTGAGCAGTTCTTC.

The chain links TRBV7-8 to TRBJ1-6, with TRBD1 matching 7 bases. This CDR3 is built from 13 residues. The V and J ends lost 1 base and 14 bases, in that order; junction bases with no gene match: 5. Per germline, CDR1 SGHVS and CDR2 FQNEAQ. Here the CDR3 reads CASSLGKTGALHF. As DNA, the CDR3 is TGTGCCAGCAGCTTAGGGAAAACAGGGGCCCTCCACTTT.

The V gene is TRBV29-1, the J gene TRBJ1-2, with D perhaps TRBD1 (5 bases). The V gene's germline CDR1 is SQVTM and CDR2 ANQGSEA. The V and J ends lost 0 bases and 4 bases respectively, with 21 bases between them. The CDR3 has 17 residues. The CDR3 DNA is TGCAGCGTTGAAGAACGACTCAGGGAAGGGCCTGGCTATGGCTACACCTTC. Protein product: CSVEERLREGPGYGYTF.

The chain links TRBV18 to TRBJ1-2; 12 bases map to TRBD1. Germline CDR1 and CDR2: KGHSH and LQKENI. V shed 5 bases, J shed 8 bases, and the junction held 15 bases outside the gene matches. The CDR3 sequence is 17 residues long. The CDR3 sequence is CASSFRSGTGGERGYTF. CDR3 in DNA: TGTGCCAGCTCATTCCGCTCCGGGACAGGGGGCGAGAGAGGCTACACCTTC.

The chain recombines TRBV5-1 with TRBJ1-2; TRBD1 aligns across 8 bases. Unmatched junction bases numbered 9, after V lost 3 bases and J lost 8 bases. The CDR3 is 14 amino acids. Looked up from germline, CDR1 is SGHRS and CDR2 is YFSETQ. The CDR3, as DNA: TGCGCCAGCAGCTCGGACAGGGTACGGGAAGGCTACACCTTC. Protein: CASSSDRVREGYTF.